Described below is a single TCR beta chain sequence and its context. J gave up 7 bases and V 2 bases, and 13 bases lay outside the gene matches. Germline lookup yields CDR1 SGHDT and CDR2 YYEEEE. The CDR3 runs 17 residues. The data were obtained in a study of blood T cell repertoires in COVID-19. Study at large: T cells, B-cell-depleted T cells, or PBMCs supplied cDNA or gDNA.

Profiling relied on immunoSEQ multiplex PCR, and the TCRdb table lists in-frame clones only, not all of them. This sample has more than 100,000 clones, with 84% found just once. V gene TRBV5-6 combines with J gene TRBJ2-1; 9 bases are shared with TRBD1. Sequencing used peripheral blood. The origin of this receptor is a woman between 25 and 40 years old who had recovered from COVID-19. CDR3 sequence reads: CASSLLKPGQGDNEQFF. In nucleotides, the CDR3 is TGTGCCAGCAGCTTACTAAAACCGGGACAGGGTGATAATGAGCAGTTCTTC.